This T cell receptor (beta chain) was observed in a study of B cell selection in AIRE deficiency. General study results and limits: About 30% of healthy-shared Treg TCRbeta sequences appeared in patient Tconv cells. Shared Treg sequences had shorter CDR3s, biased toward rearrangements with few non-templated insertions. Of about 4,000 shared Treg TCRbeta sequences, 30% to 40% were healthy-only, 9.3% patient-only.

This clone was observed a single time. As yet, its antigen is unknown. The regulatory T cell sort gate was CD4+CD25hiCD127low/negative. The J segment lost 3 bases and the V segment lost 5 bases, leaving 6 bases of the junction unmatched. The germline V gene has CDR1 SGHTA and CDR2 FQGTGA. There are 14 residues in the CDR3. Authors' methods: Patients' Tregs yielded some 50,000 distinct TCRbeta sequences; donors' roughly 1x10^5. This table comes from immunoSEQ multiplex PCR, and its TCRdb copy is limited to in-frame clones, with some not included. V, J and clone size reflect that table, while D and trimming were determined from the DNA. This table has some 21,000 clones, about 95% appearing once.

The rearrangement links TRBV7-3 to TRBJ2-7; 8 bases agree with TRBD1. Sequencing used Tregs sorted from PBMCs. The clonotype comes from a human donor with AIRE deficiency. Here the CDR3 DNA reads TGTGCCAGCAGCCCTAGGACAGGGAGCTACGAGCAGTACTTC. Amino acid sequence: CASSPRTGSYEQYF.